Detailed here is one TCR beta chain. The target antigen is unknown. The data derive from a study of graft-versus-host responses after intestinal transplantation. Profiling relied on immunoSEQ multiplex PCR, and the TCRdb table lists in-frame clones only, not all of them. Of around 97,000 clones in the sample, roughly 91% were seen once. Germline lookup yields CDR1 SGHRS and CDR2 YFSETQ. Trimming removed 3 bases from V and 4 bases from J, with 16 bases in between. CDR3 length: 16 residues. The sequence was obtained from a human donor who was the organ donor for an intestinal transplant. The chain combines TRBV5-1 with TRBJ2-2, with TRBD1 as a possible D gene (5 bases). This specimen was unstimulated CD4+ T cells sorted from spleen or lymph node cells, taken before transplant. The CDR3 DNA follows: TGCGCCAGCAGCTGGACGTCAGGACACTTCACCGGGGAGCTGTTTTTT. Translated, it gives CASSWTSGHFTGELFF.